This TCR beta chain was sequenced in a study of blood T cell repertoires in COVID-19. Study background: Sample material is recorded as cDNA or gDNA derived from T cells, B-cell-depleted T cells, or PBMCs.

CDR1 and CDR2 from the germline V gene are MNHEY and SVGAGI. Trimming took off 0 bases at V and 7 bases at J, with 6 bases between the two ends. CDR3 size: 13 residues. Per the study methods: The assay estimated nucleated cells by amplifying reference gene primers. Sequencing used immunoSEQ multiplex PCR; TCRdb keeps in-frame clones, though not all of them. That table is the source of V, J and clone size, and D and trimming were worked out from the DNA. The table lists over 110,000 clones, 75% to 90% of them singletons, with 1.7% in the top ten. The chain carries TRBV6-5 and TRBJ1-4, with D uncertain. Sample: peripheral blood. This clonotype originated in a woman in her 50s with acute or convalescent COVID-19. The CDR3 loop reads CASSYSRVEKLFF. In nucleotides, the CDR3 is TGTGCCAGCAGTTACTCCCGGGTTGAAAAACTGTTTTTT.